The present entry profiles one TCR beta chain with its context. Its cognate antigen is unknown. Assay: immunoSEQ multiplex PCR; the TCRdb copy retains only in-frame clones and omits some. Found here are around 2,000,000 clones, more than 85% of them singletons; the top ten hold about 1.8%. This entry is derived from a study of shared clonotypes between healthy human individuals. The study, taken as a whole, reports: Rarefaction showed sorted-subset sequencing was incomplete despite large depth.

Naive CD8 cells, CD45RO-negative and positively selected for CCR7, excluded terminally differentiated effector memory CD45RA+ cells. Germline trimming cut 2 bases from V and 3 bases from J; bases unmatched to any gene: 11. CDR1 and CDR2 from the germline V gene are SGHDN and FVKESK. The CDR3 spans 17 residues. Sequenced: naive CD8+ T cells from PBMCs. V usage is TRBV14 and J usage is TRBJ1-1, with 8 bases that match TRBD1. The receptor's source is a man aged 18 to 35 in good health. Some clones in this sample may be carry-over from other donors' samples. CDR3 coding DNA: TGTGCCAGCAGCCAACAGGGGGCGTGGGCCGGGGACACTGAAGCTTTCTTT. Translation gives CASSQQGAWAGDTEAFF.